This T cell receptor beta chain comes out of a study of blood T cell repertoires in COVID-19. This table comes from immunoSEQ multiplex PCR, and its TCRdb copy is limited to in-frame clones, with some not included. The profile shows approximately 97,000 clones, 85% of them singletons. The CDR3 runs 13 residues. Germline V gives CDR1 KGHDR, CDR2 SFDVKD. V lost 10 bases, J lost 7 bases, and 7 bases stayed unmatched. The material sequenced was peripheral blood. The chain links TRBV24-1 to TRBJ2-7, with 12 positions matching TRBD2. This sequence originates from an elderly man with acute or convalescent COVID-19. The CDR3 nucleotides are TGTGCCACACAGACTAGCGGGAGTCAAGAGCAGTACTTC. Protein: CATQTSGSQEQYF.